The clone carrying this T cell receptor (beta chain) has more than one count but fewer than ten. Its antigen is still unknown. The data stem from a study of cytomegalovirus exposure and HLA in healthy donors. General study findings and limits: Among CMV-associated TCR beta chains, most appeared HLA-restricted in a later analysis. Per published reports, the classifier diagnosed cytomegalovirus status with high specificity and sensitivity.

V lost 3 bases to trimming and J lost 6 bases; unmatched junction nucleotides: 9. CDR1 is SGDLS, CDR2 YYNGEE, per germline. The CDR3 spans 15 residues. These donors counted as nominally healthy when sampled, but unrecorded immune exposures were likely. Primers: 60 Vbeta forward and 13 Jbeta reverse. Sequencing was performed with immunoSEQ multiplex PCR; in TCRdb, only in-frame clones are kept and a portion is missing. The table lists over 200,000 clones, 82% of them singletons. Sequenced input: PBMCs. V gene TRBV9 combines with J gene TRBJ2-1; 7 nucleotides line up with TRBD1. This TCR came from a man aged 35 to 55 in good health and CMV-seropositive. This CDR3 is CASSARQGRPNEQFF. The DNA for the CDR3 is TGTGCCAGCAGCGCCAGACAGGGAAGGCCCAATGAGCAGTTCTTC.